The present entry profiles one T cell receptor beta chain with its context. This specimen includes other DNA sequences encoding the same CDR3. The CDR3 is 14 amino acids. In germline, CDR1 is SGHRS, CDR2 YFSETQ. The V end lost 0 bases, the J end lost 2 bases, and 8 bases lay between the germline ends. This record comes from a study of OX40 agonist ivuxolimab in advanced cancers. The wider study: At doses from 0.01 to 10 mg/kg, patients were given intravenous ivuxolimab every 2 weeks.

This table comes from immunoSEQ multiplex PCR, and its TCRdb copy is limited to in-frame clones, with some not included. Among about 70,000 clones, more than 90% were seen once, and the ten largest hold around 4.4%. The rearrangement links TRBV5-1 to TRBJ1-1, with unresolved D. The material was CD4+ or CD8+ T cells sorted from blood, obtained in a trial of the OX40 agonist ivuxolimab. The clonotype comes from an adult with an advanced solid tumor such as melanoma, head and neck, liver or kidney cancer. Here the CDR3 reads CASSLEGGNTEAFF. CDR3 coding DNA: TGCGCCAGCAGCTTGGAGGGAGGTAACACTGAAGCTTTCTTT. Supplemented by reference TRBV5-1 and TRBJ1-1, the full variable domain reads KAGVTQTPRYLIKTRGQQVTLSCSPISGHRSVSWYQQTPGQGLQFLFEYFSETQRNKGNFPGRFSGRQFSNSRSEMNVSTLELGDSALYLCASSLEGGNTEAFFGQGTRLTVV.